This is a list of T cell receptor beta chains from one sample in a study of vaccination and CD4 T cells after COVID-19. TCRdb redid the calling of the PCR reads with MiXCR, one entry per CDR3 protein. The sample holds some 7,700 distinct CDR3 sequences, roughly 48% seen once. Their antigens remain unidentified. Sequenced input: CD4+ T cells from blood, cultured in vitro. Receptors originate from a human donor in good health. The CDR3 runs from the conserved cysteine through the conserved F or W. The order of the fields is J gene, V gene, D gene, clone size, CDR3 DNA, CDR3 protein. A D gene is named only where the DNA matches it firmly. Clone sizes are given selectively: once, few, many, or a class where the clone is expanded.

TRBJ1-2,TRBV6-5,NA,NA,TGTGCCAGCAGTTACCACGACCCAGGGGATGGCTACACCTTC,CASSYHDPGDGYTF
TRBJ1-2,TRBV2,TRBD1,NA,TGTGCCAGCAACGCAGGGGGATATAACTATGGCTACACCTTC,CASNAGGYNYGYTF
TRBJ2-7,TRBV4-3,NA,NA,TGCGCCAGCAGCCGCTTGCTTCAAGACGCCTCCTACGAGCAGTACTTC,CASSRLLQDASYEQYF
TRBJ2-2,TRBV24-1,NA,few,TGTGCCACCAGTGACCCCGGGGGGCCCGGGGAGCTGTTTTTT,CATSDPGGPGELFF
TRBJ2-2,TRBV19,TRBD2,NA,TGTGCCAGTCAGGAGCGGGGGGCGAACACCGGGGAGCTGTTTTTT,CASQERGANTGELFF
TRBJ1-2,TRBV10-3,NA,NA,TGTGCCATCAGTGCGACGCTTAACTATGGCTACACCTTC,CAISATLNYGYTF
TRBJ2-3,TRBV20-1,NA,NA,TGCAGTGCTTGGGAGAGACAACGCACAGATACGCAGTATTTT,CSAWERQRTDTQYF
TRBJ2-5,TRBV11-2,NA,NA,TGTGCCAGCAGCTACCAGGGGACGGGGGGCCAAGAGACCCAGTACTTC,CASSYQGTGGQETQYF
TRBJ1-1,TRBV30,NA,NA,TGTGCCTGGAGAACTCCGTTCCGAATCGGGTCTGAAGCTTTCTTT,CAWRTPFRIGSEAFF
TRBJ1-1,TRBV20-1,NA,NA,TGCAGTGCTAGACAAAGGACGAGTTCTACTGAAGCTTTCTTT,CSARQRTSSTEAFF
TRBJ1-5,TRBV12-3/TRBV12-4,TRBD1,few,TGTGCCAGCAGCCCGACAGGGGAAAGCAATCAGCCCCAGCATTTT,CASSPTGESNQPQHF
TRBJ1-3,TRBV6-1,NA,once,TGTGCCACCGGTGGCAGGGAGGCAATAGCTGGAAACACCATATATTTT,CATGGREAIAGNTIYF
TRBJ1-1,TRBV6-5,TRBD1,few,TGTGCCAGCAGTTACCTCCAGACAGGGAGCACTGAAGCTTTCTTT,CASSYLQTGSTEAFF
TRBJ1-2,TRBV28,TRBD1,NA,TGTGCCAGCACCCTACGGGGACAGGGGGCGTCTAACTATGGCTACACCTTC,CASTLRGQGASNYGYTF
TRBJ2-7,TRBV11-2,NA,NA,TGTGCCAGCAGCTTAGTACAGACCTCCTACGAGCAGTACTTC,CASSLVQTSYEQYF
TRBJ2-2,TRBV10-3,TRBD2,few,TGTGCCATACCTCGGGAGGGGAAACTACCCGGGGAGCTGTTTTTT,CAIPREGKLPGELFF
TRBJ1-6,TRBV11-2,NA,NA,TGTGCCAGCAGCTTGGTGGATAATTCACCCCTCCACTTT,CASSLVDNSPLHF
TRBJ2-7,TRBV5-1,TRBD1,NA,TGCGCCAGCAGCTTCCAGGGGGACGAGCAGTACTTC,CASSFQGDEQYF
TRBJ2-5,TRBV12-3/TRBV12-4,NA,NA,TGTGCCAGCTCTCCCCCGGCACGGTACCAAGAGACCCAGTACTTC,CASSPPARYQETQYF
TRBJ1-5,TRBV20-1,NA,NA,TGCAGTGCTAGATTGACAGCTAGCAATCAGCCCCAGCATTTT,CSARLTASNQPQHF
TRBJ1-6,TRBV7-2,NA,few,TGTGCCAGCAGCTTAGCGCTCGGACTTCCTTCACCCCTCCACTTT,CASSLALGLPSPLHF
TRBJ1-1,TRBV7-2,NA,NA,TGTGCCAGCAGCTCCGGGACGGGTACTGAAGCTTTCTTT,CASSSGTGTEAFF
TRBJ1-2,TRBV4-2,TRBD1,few,TGTGCCAGCAGCCAAGAAGGACCGGGACAGGGGTCTGATGGCTACACCTTC,CASSQEGPGQGSDGYTF
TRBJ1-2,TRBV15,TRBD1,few,TGTGCCACCAGCACCTCAATTACCGGGACAGGAGGAGGCTACACCTTC,CATSTSITGTGGGYTF
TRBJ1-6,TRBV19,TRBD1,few,TGTGCCAGTAGAGGACAGGGGGGTTCACCCCTCCACTTT,CASRGQGGSPLHF
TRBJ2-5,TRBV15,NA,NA,TGTGCCACCAGCAGAGCCCGGGAAGAGACCCAGTACTTC,CATSRAREETQYF
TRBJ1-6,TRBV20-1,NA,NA,TGCAGTGCTCGTAGACAGACCTCGGCCGAGGCGTCACCCCTCCACTTT,CSARRQTSAEASPLHF
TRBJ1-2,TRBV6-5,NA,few,TGTGCCAGCAGTTATCTTTGGGAGGGTGGTCCCTATGGCTACACCTTC,CASSYLWEGGPYGYTF
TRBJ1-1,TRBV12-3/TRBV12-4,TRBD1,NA,TGTGCCAGCAGTTTCCCAGGGGGGCTTGAAGCTTTCTTT,CASSFPGGLEAFF
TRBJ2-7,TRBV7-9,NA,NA,TGTGCCAGCAGCTTACCCTACTACGAGCAGTACTTC,CASSLPYYEQYF
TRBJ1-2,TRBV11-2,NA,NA,TGTGCCAGCAGCTTAGGGACAGCCTATGGCTACACCTTC,CASSLGTAYGYTF
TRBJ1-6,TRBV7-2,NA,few,TGTGCCAGCAGCTTAGATGGGGGCAGGTCACCCCTCCACTTT,CASSLDGGRSPLHF
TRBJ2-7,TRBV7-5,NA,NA,NA,CISVSEGVWGAIRYEQYF
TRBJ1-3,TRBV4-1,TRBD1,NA,TGCGCCAGCAGCCAAGACCCACAGGGGGCTGGAAACACCATATATTTT,CASSQDPQGAGNTIYF
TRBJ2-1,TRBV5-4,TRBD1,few,TGTGCCAGCAGCTCGGGACAGGGTAATGAGCAGTTCTTC,CASSSGQGNEQFF
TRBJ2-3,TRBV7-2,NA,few,TGTGCCAGCACAAGAGGGGGGACAGATACGCAGTATTTT,CASTRGGTDTQYF
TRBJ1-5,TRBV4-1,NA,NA,TGCGCCAGCAGCCAAGTACCAGGAGATAGCAATCAGCCCCAGCATTTT,CASSQVPGDSNQPQHF
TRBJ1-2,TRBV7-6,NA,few,TGTGCCAGCAGCGGTCGAAACGGGACGGGCTATGGCTACACCTTC,CASSGRNGTGYGYTF
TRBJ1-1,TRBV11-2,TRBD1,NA,TGTGCCAGCAGCTTAGTAGGGACAGGGCGTACTGAAGCTTTCTTT,CASSLVGTGRTEAFF
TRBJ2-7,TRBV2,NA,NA,TGTGCCACCAGCCAGGGGAGCTCCTACGAGCAGTACTTC,CATSQGSSYEQYF
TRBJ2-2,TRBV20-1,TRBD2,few,TGCAGTGCCTCTCTGGCTAGCGGGGTCACCGGGGAGCTGTTTTTT,CSASLASGVTGELFF
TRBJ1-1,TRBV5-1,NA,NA,TGCGCCAGCAGCCGGGAGAGAGGGGTCCAGCGGAGCACTGAAGCTTTCTTT,CASSRERGVQRSTEAFF
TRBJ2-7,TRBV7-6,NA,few,TGTGCCAGCAGCTTAGAAGGGACCGGCGAGCAGTACTTC,CASSLEGTGEQYF